The T cell receptor (beta chain) under discussion was sequenced for a study of blood T cell repertoires in COVID-19. Study details: COVID-19 samples collected from the United States, Italy and Spain covered acute and convalescent phases. From T cells, B-cell-depleted T cells, or PBMCs came the material, which was cDNA or gDNA.

The authors' processing: Reference gene primers were amplified, and this amplification served to estimate nucleated cell counts. Libraries were prepared by immunoSEQ multiplex PCR; TCRdb keeps only in-frame clonotypes and omits some of them. D and trimming were read from the DNA, whereas the V and J calls and clone size are those reported in that table. Of some 290,000 clones in the sample, around 92% were seen once. The germline CDR1 and CDR2 sequences are MDHEN and SYDVKM. The CDR3 has 15 amino acids. Trimming stripped 5 bases from V and 2 bases from J, with 14 bases between. Seattle researchers signed up patients amid active infection and tracked them longitudinally.

This receptor was obtained from a woman under 40 with COVID-19, enrolled during active disease. The V call is TRBV28, the J call TRBJ2-3; the D gene is possibly TRBD2 (6 bases). Specimen: peripheral blood. The CDR3 is CASSTRADYTDTQYF. The CDR3 DNA is TGTGCCAGCAGTACTCGGGCGGACTACACAGATACGCAGTATTTT.